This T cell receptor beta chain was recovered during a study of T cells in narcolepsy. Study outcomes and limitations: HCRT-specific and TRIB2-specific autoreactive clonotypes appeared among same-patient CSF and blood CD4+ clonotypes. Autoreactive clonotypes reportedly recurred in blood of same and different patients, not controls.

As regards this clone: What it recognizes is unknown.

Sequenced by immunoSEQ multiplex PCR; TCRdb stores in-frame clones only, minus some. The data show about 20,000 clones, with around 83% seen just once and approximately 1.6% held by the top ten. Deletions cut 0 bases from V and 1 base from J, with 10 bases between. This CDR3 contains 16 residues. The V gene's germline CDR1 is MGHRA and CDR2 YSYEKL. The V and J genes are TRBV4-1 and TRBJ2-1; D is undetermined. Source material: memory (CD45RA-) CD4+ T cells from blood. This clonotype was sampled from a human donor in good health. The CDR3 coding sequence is TGCGCCAGCAGCCAAGACGGAACGGTATCCTACAATGAGCAGTTCTTC. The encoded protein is CASSQDGTVSYNEQFF.